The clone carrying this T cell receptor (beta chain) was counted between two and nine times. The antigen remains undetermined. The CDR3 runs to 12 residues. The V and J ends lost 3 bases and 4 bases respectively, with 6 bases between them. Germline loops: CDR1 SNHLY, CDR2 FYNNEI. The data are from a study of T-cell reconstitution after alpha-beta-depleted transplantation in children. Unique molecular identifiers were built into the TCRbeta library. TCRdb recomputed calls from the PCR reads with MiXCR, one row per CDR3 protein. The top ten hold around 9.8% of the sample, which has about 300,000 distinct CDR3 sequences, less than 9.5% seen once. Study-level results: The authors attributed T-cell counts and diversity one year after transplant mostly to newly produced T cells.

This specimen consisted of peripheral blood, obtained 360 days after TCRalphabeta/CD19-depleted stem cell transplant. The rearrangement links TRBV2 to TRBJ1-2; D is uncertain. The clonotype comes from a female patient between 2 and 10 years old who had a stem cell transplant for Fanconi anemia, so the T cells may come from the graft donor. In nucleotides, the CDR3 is TGTGCCAGCAGTGAGACAAGCTATGGCTACACCTTC. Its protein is CASSETSYGYTF.